One and the same sample provided the 2 T cell receptor beta chains below, sequenced in a study of blood T cell repertoires in COVID-19. Libraries were prepared by immunoSEQ multiplex PCR; TCRdb keeps only in-frame clonotypes and omits some of them. The sample carries roughly 520,000 clones, 70% to 90% recorded once. The sample comprised PBMCs or T cells enriched from blood (not recorded which). Receptors were obtained from a woman aged 40 to 49 who had recovered from COVID-19.

The gene calls are TRBV18 and TRBJ1-2; TRBD1 agrees at 8 bases. Unmatched junction bases numbered 5, after V lost 1 base and J lost 7 bases. Germline lookup yields CDR1 KGHSH and CDR2 LQKENI. The CDR3 covers 14 residues. CDR3 sequence (DNA): TGTGCCAGCTCACCACTAGGACAGGGAGCTGGCTACACCTTC. Amino acids: CASSPLGQGAGYTF.

J is TRBJ1-5 and V is TRBV6-5, with TRBD1 matching over 8 bases. J gave up 7 bases and V 6 bases, and 5 bases lay outside the gene matches. Germline V gene sequence: CDR1 MNHEY, CDR2 SVGAGI. The CDR3 loop spans 13 amino acids. In DNA, the CDR3 is TGTGCCAGCAGGGGGACAGGTGGACAGCCCCAGCATTTT. Translating it yields CASRGTGGQPQHF.